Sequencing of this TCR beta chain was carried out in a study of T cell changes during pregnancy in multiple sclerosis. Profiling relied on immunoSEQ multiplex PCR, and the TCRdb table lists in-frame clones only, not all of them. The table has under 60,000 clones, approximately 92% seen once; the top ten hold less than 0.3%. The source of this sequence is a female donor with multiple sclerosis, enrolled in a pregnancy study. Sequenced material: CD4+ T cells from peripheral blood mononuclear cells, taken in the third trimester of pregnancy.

CDR3 amino acids: CASSPEAADTQYF. The CDR3 region has the DNA TGTGCCAGTAGTCCGGAAGCGGCAGATACGCAGTATTTT. The rearrangement uses TRBV19 and TRBJ2-3; D might be TRBD2 (5 bases). The CDR3 has 13 residues. The V end lost 5 bases, the J end lost 4 bases, and 10 bases lay between the germline ends. Germline CDR1 and CDR2: LNHDA and SQIVND (reference sequence).